A single sample is the source of the 7 T cell receptor beta chains below, sequenced in a study of early T cells in non-severe SARS-CoV-2 infection (dated by TCRdb to about 2021). Receptors were amplified or captured by 5' RACE. This sample was sequenced with a NextSeq 500. The public reads were reanalyzed by TCRdb: fastp trimming at Q25, MiXCR alignment, in-frame beta chains only. Rows are unified per CDR3 protein, each entry keeping the most common DNA and genes. This sample is represented by approximately 73,000 distinct CDR3 sequences; about 13% of them were singletons. The ten most abundant clones make up 1.1% of the sample. Sequenced sample: whole blood. The receptors come from an adult who was a healthcare worker with PCR-confirmed SARS-CoV-2 infection or an uninfected control (not recorded which).

The table lists this clonotype with many counts. The V call is TRBV20-1, the J call TRBJ1-1; D is ambiguous. The CDR3 extends over 12 amino acids. V lost 3 bases and J lost 1, with 6 bases in between. CDR1 is DFQATT, CDR2 SNEGSKA, per germline (reference sequence). CDR3 sequence (DNA): TGCAGTGCTAGTCAGCCGAACACTGAAGCTTTCTTT. Its protein is CSASQPNTEAFF.

As DNA, the CDR3 is TGCAGCGTTGCGTCAGGGGCCCACGAGCAGTACTTC. Protein: CSVASGAHEQYF. The J gene is TRBJ2-7, the V gene TRBV29-1; TRBD1 might be the D (6 bases). V gave up 4 bases and J gave up 5 bases, with 12 bases separating them. The CDR3 sequence is 12 residues long. Per germline, CDR1 SQVTM and CDR2 ANQGSEA.

This clonotype was recorded many times. The chain recombines TRBV28 with TRBJ2-7, with D perhaps TRBD1 or TRBD2 (5 bases each). This CDR3 is built from 14 residues. Trimming shortened V by 6 bases and J by 3 bases, and 15 bases separated the two germline ends. Germline CDR1 MDHEN, CDR2 SYDVKM. CDR3 sequence (DNA): TGTGCCAGCAGCGGGGCCTGGCAGGACTACGAGCAGTACTTC. Translated, it gives CASSGAWQDYEQYF.

This clonotype came up a few times. The rearrangement uses TRBV30 and TRBJ2-1, with D possibly matching TRBD2 (6 bases). V gave up 5 bases and J gave up 5 bases, with 10 bases separating them. Germline assignment: CDR1 GTSNPN and CDR2 SVGIG (reference sequence). The CDR3 length is 12 residues. The CDR3 protein is CAWGTGNNEQFF. The CDR3 nucleotides are TGTGCCTGGGGGACTGGGAACAATGAGCAGTTCTTC.

The chain couples TRBV6-2 or TRBV6-3 to TRBJ2-1; unclear D gene. The germline V gene has CDR1 MNHEY and CDR2 SVGEGT. The V end was cut by 10 bases, the J end by 2 bases, with 9 bases between. The CDR3 contains 12 residues. The CDR3: CAMGSAYNEQFF. Written as DNA, the CDR3 is TGTGCCATGGGATCCGCCTACAATGAGCAGTTCTTC.

The chain uses TRBV6-2 or TRBV6-3 and TRBJ1-1; D not resolved. This CDR3 contains 11 residues. The V end lost 6 bases, the J end lost 4 bases, and 6 bases lay between the germline ends. Germline CDR1 reads MNHEY; CDR2 reads SVGEGT. As DNA, the CDR3 is TGTGCCAGCAGGGATTTCACTGAAGCTTTCTTT. It encodes CASRDFTEAFF.

There are many counts of this clonotype. The rearrangement joins TRBV5-1 to TRBJ2-2; possible D gene TRBD1, 6 bases. Germline CDR1 SGHRS, CDR2 YFSETQ. V was cut by 5 bases and J by 6 bases, with 17 bases left in between. This CDR3 region has 15 residues. The CDR3 protein is CASSSPRGRPGELFF. The CDR3, as DNA: TGCGCCAGCAGTTCACCCAGGGGAAGGCCCGGGGAGCTGTTTTTT.